Listed below are T cell receptor beta chains from one sample, sequenced in a study of blood T cell repertoires in COVID-19. Assay used: immunoSEQ multiplex PCR; TCRdb lists only in-frame clones, some missing. The repertoire holds fewer than 300,000 clones, with around four fifths as singletons. Sequencing used peripheral blood. Receptor source: a woman in her 70s with active or convalescent COVID-19. Both conserved end residues are part of each CDR3. The D gene is left open where the match is weak. Clone size, where shown, is once, few, many, or a class for clones that have expanded.

d_gene: NA; j_gene: TRBJ1-2; abundance: NA; v_gene: TRBV5-5; CDR3aa: CASSLAKGVWGYTF; CDR3nt: TGTGCCAGCAGCTTGGCCAAAGGGGTCTGGGGCTACACCTTC
d_gene: TRBD2; j_gene: TRBJ2-7; abundance: NA; v_gene: TRBV18; CDR3aa: CASSPGLAKEQYF; CDR3nt: TGTGCCAGCTCGCCAGGACTAGCAAAAGAGCAGTACTTC
d_gene: NA; j_gene: TRBJ1-1; abundance: NA; v_gene: TRBV27; CDR3aa: CASGRVSGAFF; CDR3nt: TGTGCCAGCGGGCGGGTTTCGGGAGCTTTCTTT
d_gene: TRBD2; j_gene: TRBJ2-3; abundance: NA; v_gene: TRBV5-1; CDR3aa: CASSLGRGGLPDTQYF; CDR3nt: TGCGCCAGCAGCTTAGGGCGGGGGGGCCTACCAGATACGCAGTATTTT
d_gene: TRBD2; j_gene: TRBJ2-5; abundance: NA; v_gene: TRBV6-2/TRBV6-3; CDR3aa: CASSYPWTSGAQETQYF; CDR3nt: TGTGCCAGCAGTTACCCCTGGACTAGCGGGGCCCAAGAGACCCAGTACTTC
d_gene: NA; j_gene: TRBJ1-2; abundance: NA; v_gene: TRBV5-1; CDR3aa: CASSLGSGGVVSGYTF; CDR3nt: TGCGCCAGCAGCTTGGGTTCCGGGGGAGTAGTGTCTGGCTACACCTTC
d_gene: TRBD2; j_gene: TRBJ2-1; abundance: NA; v_gene: TRBV19; CDR3aa: CASMGLGPGGYNEQFF; CDR3nt: TGTGCCAGTATGGGTTTAGGTCCGGGGGGGTACAATGAGCAGTTCTTC
d_gene: NA; j_gene: TRBJ2-7; abundance: NA; v_gene: TRBV19; CDR3aa: CASSMEGSYEQYF; CDR3nt: TGTGCCAGTAGTATGGAGGGATCCTACGAGCAGTACTTC
d_gene: NA; j_gene: TRBJ2-5; abundance: once; v_gene: TRBV6-4; CDR3aa: CASSDSPGGTQYF; CDR3nt: TGTGCCAGCAGTGACTCACCCGGCGGGACCCAGTACTTC
d_gene: NA; j_gene: TRBJ1-2; abundance: NA; v_gene: TRBV3-1/TRBV3-2; CDR3aa: CASSPTANYGYTF; CDR3nt: TGTGCCAGCAGTCCGACAGCTAACTATGGCTACACCTTC
d_gene: TRBD1; j_gene: TRBJ2-7; abundance: NA; v_gene: TRBV11-1; CDR3aa: CASSPDRANYEQYF; CDR3nt: TGTGCCAGCAGCCCGGACAGGGCGAACTACGAGCAGTACTTC
d_gene: TRBD2; j_gene: TRBJ2-5; abundance: NA; v_gene: TRBV5-4; CDR3aa: CASSSAGSQETQYF; CDR3nt: TGTGCCAGCAGCTCAGCGGGGTCCCAAGAGACCCAGTACTTC
d_gene: TRBD2; j_gene: TRBJ2-1; abundance: once; v_gene: TRBV27; CDR3aa: CASSFPRLGLAGGPNEQFF; CDR3nt: TGTGCCAGCAGTTTCCCCCGCCTGGGACTAGCGGGGGGCCCCAATGAGCAGTTCTTC
d_gene: TRBD1; j_gene: TRBJ2-5; abundance: once; v_gene: TRBV24-1; CDR3aa: CATSDPRTGGGVETQYF; CDR3nt: TGTGCCACCAGTGATCCCCGGACAGGGGGAGGGGTGGAGACCCAGTACTTC
d_gene: NA; j_gene: TRBJ1-6; abundance: few; v_gene: TRBV27; CDR3aa: CASSLSTVATSYNSPLHF; CDR3nt: TGTGCCAGCAGTTTATCTACGGTTGCCACCTCCTATAATTCACCCCTCCACTTT
d_gene: NA; j_gene: TRBJ2-3; abundance: NA; v_gene: TRBV3-1/TRBV3-2; CDR3aa: CASSQTGGRNDTQYF; CDR3nt: TGTGCCAGCAGCCAAACGGGGGGCCGGAACGATACGCAGTATTTT
d_gene: NA; j_gene: TRBJ1-4; abundance: NA; v_gene: TRBV6-2/TRBV6-3; CDR3aa: CASSYETSENEKLFF; CDR3nt: TGTGCCAGCAGTTACGAGACATCCGAAAATGAAAAACTGTTTTTT
d_gene: TRBD1; j_gene: TRBJ2-2; abundance: NA; v_gene: TRBV19; CDR3aa: CASSTNGQGATSNTGELFF; CDR3nt: TGTGCCAGTAGTACCAATGGACAGGGGGCAACCTCGAACACCGGGGAGCTGTTTTTT
d_gene: NA; j_gene: TRBJ2-3; abundance: NA; v_gene: TRBV12-3/TRBV12-4; CDR3aa: CASRILEGNTQYF; CDR3nt: TGTGCCAGCAGAATCCTAGAGGGCAATACGCAGTATTTT
d_gene: TRBD1; j_gene: TRBJ1-1; abundance: NA; v_gene: TRBV15; CDR3aa: CATSLRDRDTEAFF; CDR3nt: TGTGCCACCAGCCTCCGGGACAGGGACACTGAAGCTTTCTTT
d_gene: NA; j_gene: TRBJ1-4; abundance: NA; v_gene: TRBV6-5; CDR3aa: CASSYARVDEKLFF; CDR3nt: TGTGCCAGCAGTTACGCCAGGGTGGATGAAAAACTGTTTTTT
d_gene: TRBD2; j_gene: TRBJ2-3; abundance: NA; v_gene: TRBV28; CDR3aa: CASSPIAGPGTDTQYF; CDR3nt: TGTGCCAGCAGTCCAATAGCGGGCCCCGGCACAGATACGCAGTATTTT
d_gene: NA; j_gene: TRBJ2-3; abundance: NA; v_gene: TRBV6-5; CDR3aa: CASSSTGTPPDTQYF; CDR3nt: TGTGCCAGCAGTTCCACCGGGACTCCCCCAGATACGCAGTATTTT
d_gene: NA; j_gene: TRBJ2-7; abundance: NA; v_gene: TRBV4-3; CDR3aa: CASSQDYWSNSSYEQYF; CDR3nt: TGCGCCAGCAGCCAAGATTATTGGTCGAATAGCTCCTACGAGCAGTACTTC
d_gene: NA; j_gene: TRBJ2-1; abundance: NA; v_gene: TRBV7-2; CDR3aa: CASSLEGLVLNEQFF; CDR3nt: TGTGCCAGCAGCTTAGAAGGTCTAGTATTAAATGAGCAGTTCTTC
d_gene: TRBD1; j_gene: TRBJ2-2; abundance: NA; v_gene: TRBV3-1/TRBV3-2; CDR3aa: CASSHAGTGGTGELFF; CDR3nt: TGTGCCAGCAGCCACGCTGGGACAGGGGGCACCGGGGAGCTGTTTTTT
d_gene: TRBD2; j_gene: TRBJ2-7; abundance: NA; v_gene: TRBV19; CDR3aa: CASSAIYSGGSYEQYF; CDR3nt: TGTGCCAGTAGCGCAATTTATAGCGGGGGCTCCTACGAGCAGTACTTC
d_gene: NA; j_gene: TRBJ1-2; abundance: NA; v_gene: TRBV3-1/TRBV3-2; CDR3aa: CASSQSLNYGYTF; CDR3nt: TGTGCCAGCAGCCAATCACTTAACTATGGCTACACCTTC
d_gene: NA; j_gene: TRBJ2-7; abundance: once; v_gene: TRBV3-1/TRBV3-2; CDR3aa: CASSQDVRSSYEQYF; CDR3nt: TGTGCCAGCAGCCAAGACGTGAGAAGCTCCTACGAGCAGTACTTC
d_gene: NA; j_gene: TRBJ1-4; abundance: NA; v_gene: TRBV19; CDR3aa: CASSMKGLANEKLFF; CDR3nt: TGTGCCAGTAGTATGAAGGGACTGGCTAATGAAAAACTGTTTTTT
d_gene: TRBD1; j_gene: TRBJ2-2; abundance: few; v_gene: TRBV28; CDR3aa: CASSLGDRPRWETGELFF; CDR3nt: TGTGCCAGCAGTTTAGGGGACAGGCCCCGGTGGGAGACCGGGGAGCTGTTTTTT
d_gene: NA; j_gene: TRBJ1-1; abundance: few; v_gene: TRBV5-4; CDR3aa: CASSFPRGGTEAFF; CDR3nt: TGTGCCAGCAGCTTCCCTAGGGGAGGCACTGAAGCTTTCTTT
d_gene: TRBD2; j_gene: TRBJ2-7; abundance: NA; v_gene: TRBV5-1; CDR3aa: CASSLASLAVIDEQYF; CDR3nt: TGCGCCAGCAGCTTGGCCAGTCTAGCGGTAATCGACGAGCAGTACTTC